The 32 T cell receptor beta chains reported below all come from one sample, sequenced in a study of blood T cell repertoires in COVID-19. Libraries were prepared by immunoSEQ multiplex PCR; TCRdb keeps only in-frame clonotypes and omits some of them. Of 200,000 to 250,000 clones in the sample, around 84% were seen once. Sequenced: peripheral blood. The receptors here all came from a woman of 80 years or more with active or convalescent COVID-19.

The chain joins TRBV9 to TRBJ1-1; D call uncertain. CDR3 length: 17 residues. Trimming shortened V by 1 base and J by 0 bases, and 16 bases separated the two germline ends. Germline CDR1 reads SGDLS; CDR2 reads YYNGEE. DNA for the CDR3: TGTGCCAGCAGCGTAAGCCAGGCACTCTCCATGAACACTGAAGCTTTCTTT. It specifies CASSVSQALSMNTEAFF. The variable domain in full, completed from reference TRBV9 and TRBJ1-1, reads DSGVTQTPKHLITATGQRVTLRCSPRSGDLSVYWYQQSLDQGLQFLIQYYNGEERAKGNILERFSAQQFPDLHSELNLSSLELGDSALYFCASSVSQALSMNTEAFFGQGTRLTVV.

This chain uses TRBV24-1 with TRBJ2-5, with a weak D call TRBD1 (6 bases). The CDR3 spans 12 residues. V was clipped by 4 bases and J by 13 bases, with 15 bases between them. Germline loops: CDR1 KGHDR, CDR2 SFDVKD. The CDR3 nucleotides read TGTGCCACCAGTGAACAGGGCCAACAACTGTACTTC. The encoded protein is CATSEQGQQLYF.

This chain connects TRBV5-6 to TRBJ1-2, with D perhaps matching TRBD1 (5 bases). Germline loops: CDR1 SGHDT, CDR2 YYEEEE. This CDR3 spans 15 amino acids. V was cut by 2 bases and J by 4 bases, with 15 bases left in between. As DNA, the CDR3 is TGTGCCAGCAGCTTTAGTGGGGCCGGGGGCTATGGCTACACCTTC. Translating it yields CASSFSGAGGYGYTF.

The CDR3 spells CASSPETGIPGYTF. CDR3 coding DNA: TGTGCCAGCTCACCAGAGACAGGGATTCCTGGCTACACCTTC. This chain connects TRBV18 to TRBJ1-2; 7 bases line up with TRBD1. The CDR3 has 14 residues. The germline CDR1 and CDR2 sequences are KGHSH and LQKENI. V lost 2 bases and J lost 7; bases outside the gene matches: 7.

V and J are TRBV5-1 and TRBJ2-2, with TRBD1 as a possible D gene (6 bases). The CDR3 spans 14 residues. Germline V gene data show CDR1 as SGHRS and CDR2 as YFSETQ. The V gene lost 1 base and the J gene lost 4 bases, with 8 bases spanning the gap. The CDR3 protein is CASSLPGATGELFF. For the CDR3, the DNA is TGCGCCAGCAGCTTGCCAGGGGCCACCGGGGAGCTGTTTTTT. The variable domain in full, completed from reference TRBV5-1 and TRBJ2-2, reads KAGVTQTPRYLIKTRGQQVTLSCSPISGHRSVSWYQQTPGQGLQFLFEYFSETQRNKGNFPGRFSGRQFSNSRSEMNVSTLELGDSALYLCASSLPGATGELFFGEGSRLTVL.

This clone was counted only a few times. The CDR3, as DNA: TGTGCCAGCAGCCCCCTTGGGGGCCATGCAACTAATGAAAAACTGTTTTTT. Its translation is CASSPLGGHATNEKLFF. The chain joins TRBV5-6 to TRBJ1-4; TRBD1 might be the D (6 bases). The CDR3 runs to 17 residues. CDR1 is SGHDT and CDR2 is YYEEEE in the germline V gene. Trimming took off 4 bases at V and 0 bases at J, with 16 bases between the two ends.

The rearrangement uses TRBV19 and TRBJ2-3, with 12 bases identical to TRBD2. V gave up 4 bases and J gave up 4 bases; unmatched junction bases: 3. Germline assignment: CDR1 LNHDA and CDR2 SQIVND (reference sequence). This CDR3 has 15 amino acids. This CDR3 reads CASSKLAGGSDTQYF. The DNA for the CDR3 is TGTGCCAGTAGTAAGCTAGCGGGGGGGTCAGATACGCAGTATTTT. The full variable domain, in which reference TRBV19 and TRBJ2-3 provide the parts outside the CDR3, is DGGITQSPKYLFRKEGQNVTLSCEQNLNHDAMYWYRQDPGQGLRLIYYSQIVNDFQKGDIAEGYSVSREKKESFPLTVTSAQKNPTAFYLCASSKLAGGSDTQYFGPGTRLTVL.

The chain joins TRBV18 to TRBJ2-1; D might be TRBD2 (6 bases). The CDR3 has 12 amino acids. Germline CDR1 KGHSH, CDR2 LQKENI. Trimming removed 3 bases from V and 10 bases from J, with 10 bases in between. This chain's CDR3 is CASSPTSREQFF. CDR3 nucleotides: TGTGCCAGCTCACCGACTAGTCGAGAGCAGTTCTTC.

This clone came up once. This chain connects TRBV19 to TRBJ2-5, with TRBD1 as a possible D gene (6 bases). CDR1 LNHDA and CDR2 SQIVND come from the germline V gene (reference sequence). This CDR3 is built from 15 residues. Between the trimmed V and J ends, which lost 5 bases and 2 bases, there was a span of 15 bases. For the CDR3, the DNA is TGTGCCAGTAGTTCCCACAGGGACCCTCAAGAGACCCAGTACTTC. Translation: CASSSHRDPQETQYF.

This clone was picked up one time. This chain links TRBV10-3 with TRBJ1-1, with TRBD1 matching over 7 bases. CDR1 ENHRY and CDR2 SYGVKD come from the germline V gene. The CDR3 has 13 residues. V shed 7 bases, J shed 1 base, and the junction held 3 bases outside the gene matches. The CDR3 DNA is TGTGCCATCAAGGGACAGCAGAACACTGAAGCTTTCTTT. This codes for CAIKGQQNTEAFF.

The CDR3 loop reads CASSPQAGRNHNEQFF. The CDR3 nucleotides read TGTGCCAGCAGCCCCCAAGCGGGGCGCAACCACAATGAGCAGTTCTTC. V gene TRBV7-2 combines with J gene TRBJ2-1, with 7 nucleotides matching TRBD2. J gave up 5 bases and V 5 bases, and 12 bases lay outside the gene matches. Germline CDR1 SGHTA, CDR2 FQGNSA. The CDR3 runs to 16 residues. Variable domain in full (rest from reference TRBV7-2 and TRBJ2-1): GAGVSQSPSNKVTEKGKDVELRCDPISGHTALYWYRQSLGQGLEFLIYFQGNSAPDKSGLPSDRFSAERTGGSVSTLTIQRTQQEDSAVYLCASSPQAGRNHNEQFFGPGTRLTVL.

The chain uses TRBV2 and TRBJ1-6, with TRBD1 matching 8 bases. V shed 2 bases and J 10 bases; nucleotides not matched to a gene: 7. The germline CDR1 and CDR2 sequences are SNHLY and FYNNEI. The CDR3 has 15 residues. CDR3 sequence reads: CASSESGGVGSPLHF. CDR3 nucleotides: TGTGCCAGCAGTGAATCAGGGGGCGTTGGGTCACCCCTCCACTTT.

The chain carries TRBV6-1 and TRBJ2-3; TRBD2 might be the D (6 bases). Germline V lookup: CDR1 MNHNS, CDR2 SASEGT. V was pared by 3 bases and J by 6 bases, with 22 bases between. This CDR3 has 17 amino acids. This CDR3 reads CASSDGGGATPWDTQYF. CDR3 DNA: TGTGCCAGCAGTGACGGGGGAGGAGCGACCCCATGGGATACGCAGTATTTT.

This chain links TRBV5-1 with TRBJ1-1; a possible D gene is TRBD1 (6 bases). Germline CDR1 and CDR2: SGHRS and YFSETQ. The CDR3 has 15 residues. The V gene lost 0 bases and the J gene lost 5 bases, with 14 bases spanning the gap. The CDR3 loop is CASSLDRGANTEAFF. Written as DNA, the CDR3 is TGCGCCAGCAGCTTGGACCGGGGGGCCAATACTGAAGCTTTCTTT.

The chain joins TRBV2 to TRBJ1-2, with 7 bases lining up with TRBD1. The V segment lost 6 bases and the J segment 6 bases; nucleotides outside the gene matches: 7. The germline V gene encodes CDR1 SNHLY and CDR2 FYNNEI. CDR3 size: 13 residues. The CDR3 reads CASSRDRENGYTF. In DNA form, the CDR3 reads TGTGCCAGCAGCCGTGACAGGGAGAATGGCTACACCTTC.

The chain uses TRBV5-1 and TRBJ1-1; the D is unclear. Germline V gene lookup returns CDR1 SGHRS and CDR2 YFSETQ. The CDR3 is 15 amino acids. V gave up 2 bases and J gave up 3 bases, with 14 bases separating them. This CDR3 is CASSFQSMADTEAFF. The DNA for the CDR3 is TGCGCCAGCAGCTTCCAGAGTATGGCGGACACTGAAGCTTTCTTT.

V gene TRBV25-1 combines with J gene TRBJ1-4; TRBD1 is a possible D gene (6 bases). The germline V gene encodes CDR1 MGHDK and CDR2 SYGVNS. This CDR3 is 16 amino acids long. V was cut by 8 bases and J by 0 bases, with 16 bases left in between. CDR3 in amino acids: CASSRGHLATNEKLFF. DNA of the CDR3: TGTGCCAGCTCTAGGGGACACCTAGCAACTAATGAAAAACTGTTTTTT.

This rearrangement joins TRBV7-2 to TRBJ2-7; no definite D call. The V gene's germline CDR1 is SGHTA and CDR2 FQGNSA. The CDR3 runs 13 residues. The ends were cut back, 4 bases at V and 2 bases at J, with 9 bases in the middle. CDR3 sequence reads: CASSWQPAYEQYF. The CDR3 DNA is TGTGCCAGCAGCTGGCAACCCGCCTACGAGCAGTACTTC.

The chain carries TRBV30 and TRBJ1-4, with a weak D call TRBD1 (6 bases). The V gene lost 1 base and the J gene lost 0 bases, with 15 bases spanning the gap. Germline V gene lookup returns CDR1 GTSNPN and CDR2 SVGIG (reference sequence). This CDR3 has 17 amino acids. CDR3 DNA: TGTGCCTGGAGTGGTGGTCAGGGGCGACCAACTAATGAAAAACTGTTTTTT. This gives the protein CAWSGGQGRPTNEKLFF.

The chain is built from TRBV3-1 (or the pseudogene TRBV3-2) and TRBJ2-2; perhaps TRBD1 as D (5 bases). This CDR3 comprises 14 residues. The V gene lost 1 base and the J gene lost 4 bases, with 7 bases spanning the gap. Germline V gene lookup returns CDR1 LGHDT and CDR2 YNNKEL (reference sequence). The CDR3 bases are TGTGCCAGCAGCCAAGGGACATCCACCGGGGAGCTGTTTTTT. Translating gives CASSQGTSTGELFF.

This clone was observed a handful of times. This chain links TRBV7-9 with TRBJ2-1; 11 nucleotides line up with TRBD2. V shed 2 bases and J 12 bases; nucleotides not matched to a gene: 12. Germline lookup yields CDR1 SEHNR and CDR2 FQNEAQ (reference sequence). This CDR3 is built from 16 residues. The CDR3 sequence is CASSLTSGGPSYVQFF. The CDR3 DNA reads TGTGCCAGCAGCTTAACTAGCGGGGGCCCTAGTTACGTGCAGTTCTTC. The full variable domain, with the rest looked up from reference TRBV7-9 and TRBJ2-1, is DTGVSQNPRHKITKRGQNVTFRCDPISEHNRLYWYRQTLGQGPEFLTYFQNEAQLEKSRLLSDRFSAERPKGSFSTLEIQRTEQGDSAMYLCASSLTSGGPSYVQFFGPGTRLTVL.

CDR3 nucleotides: TGTGCCAGCAGCTTGGCCGGGACAGGGGGCGTTCAGCCCCAGCATTTT. This encodes CASSLAGTGGVQPQHF. V gene TRBV5-4 combines with J gene TRBJ1-5; 12 bases map to TRBD1. After removal of 0 bases from V and 6 bases from J, the junction contained 4 bases not matched to a gene. CDR1 and CDR2 (germline): SGHNT, YYREEE (reference sequence). The CDR3 is made up of 16 amino acids.

CDR3 protein: CASSLALVGNYGYTF. Written as DNA, the CDR3 is TGCGCCAGCAGCTTGGCCTTAGTTGGTAACTATGGCTACACCTTC. The chain carries TRBV5-1 and TRBJ1-2; D call uncertain. The germline CDR1 and CDR2 sequences are SGHRS and YFSETQ. Trimming left V 0 bases short and J 1 base short, with 10 bases between. The CDR3 covers 15 residues.

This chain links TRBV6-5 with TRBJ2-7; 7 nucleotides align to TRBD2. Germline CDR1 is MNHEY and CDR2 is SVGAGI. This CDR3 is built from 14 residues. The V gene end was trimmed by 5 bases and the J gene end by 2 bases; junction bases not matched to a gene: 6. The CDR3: CASSLERDAYEQYF. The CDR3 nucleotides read TGTGCCAGCAGTCTTGAGCGGGATGCCTACGAGCAGTACTTC.

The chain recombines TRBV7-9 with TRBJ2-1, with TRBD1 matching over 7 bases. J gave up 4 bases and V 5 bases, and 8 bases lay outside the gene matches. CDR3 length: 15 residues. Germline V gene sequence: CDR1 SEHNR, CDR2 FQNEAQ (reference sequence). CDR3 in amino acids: CASSPRQGAYNEQFF. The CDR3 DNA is TGTGCCAGCAGCCCAAGACAGGGAGCGTACAATGAGCAGTTCTTC.

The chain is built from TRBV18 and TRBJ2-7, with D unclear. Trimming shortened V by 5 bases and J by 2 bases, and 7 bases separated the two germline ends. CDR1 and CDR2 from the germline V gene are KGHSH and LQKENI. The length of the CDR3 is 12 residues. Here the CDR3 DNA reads TGTGCCAGCTCATCTTTAACCTACGAGCAGTACTTC. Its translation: CASSSLTYEQYF.

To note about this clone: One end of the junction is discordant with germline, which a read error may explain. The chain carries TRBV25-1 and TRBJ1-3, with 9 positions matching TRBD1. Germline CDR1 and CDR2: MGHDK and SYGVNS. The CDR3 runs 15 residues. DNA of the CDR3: TGTACCAGCTCCCCCGGGACAGGGTTCGGAAACACCATATATTTT. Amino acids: CTSSPGTGFGNTIYF.

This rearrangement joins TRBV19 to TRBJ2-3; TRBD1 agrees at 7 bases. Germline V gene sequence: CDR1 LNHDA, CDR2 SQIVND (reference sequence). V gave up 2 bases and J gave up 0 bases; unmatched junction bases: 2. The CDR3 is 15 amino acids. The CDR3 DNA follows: TGTGCCAGTAGTATAAAGGGGGCTAGCACAGATACGCAGTATTTT. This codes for CASSIKGASTDTQYF. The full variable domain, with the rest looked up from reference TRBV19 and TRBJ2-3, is DGGITQSPKYLFRKEGQNVTLSCEQNLNHDAMYWYRQDPGQGLRLIYYSQIVNDFQKGDIAEGYSVSREKKESFPLTVTSAQKNPTAFYLCASSIKGASTDTQYFGPGTRLTVL.

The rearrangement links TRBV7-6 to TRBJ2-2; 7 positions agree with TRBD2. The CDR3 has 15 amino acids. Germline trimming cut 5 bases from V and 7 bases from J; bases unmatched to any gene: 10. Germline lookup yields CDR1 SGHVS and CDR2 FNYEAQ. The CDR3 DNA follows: TGTGCCAGCAGCCAAGATTGGTGGGGGGGCGGGGAGCTGTTTTTT. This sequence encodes CASSQDWWGGGELFF.

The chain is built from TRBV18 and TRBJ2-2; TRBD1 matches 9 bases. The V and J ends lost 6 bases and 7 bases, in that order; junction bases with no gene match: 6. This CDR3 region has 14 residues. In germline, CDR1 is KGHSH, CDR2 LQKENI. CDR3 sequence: CASSATGGHGELFF. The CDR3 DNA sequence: TGTGCCAGCTCCGCGACAGGGGGTCACGGGGAGCTGTTTTTT.

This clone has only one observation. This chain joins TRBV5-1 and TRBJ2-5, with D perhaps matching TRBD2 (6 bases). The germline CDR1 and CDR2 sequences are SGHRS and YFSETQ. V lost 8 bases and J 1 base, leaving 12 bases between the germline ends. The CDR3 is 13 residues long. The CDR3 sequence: CASGGSSQETQYF. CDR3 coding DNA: TGCGCCAGTGGAGGGAGTTCCCAAGAGACCCAGTACTTC.

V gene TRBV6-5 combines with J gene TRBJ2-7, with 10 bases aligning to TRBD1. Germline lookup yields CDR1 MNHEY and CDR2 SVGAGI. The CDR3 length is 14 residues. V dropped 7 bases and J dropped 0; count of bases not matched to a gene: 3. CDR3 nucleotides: TGTGCCAGCATGACAGGGGGCGTCTCCTACGAGCAGTACTTC. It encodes CASMTGGVSYEQYF.